Given below is one T cell receptor beta chain in context. The antigen is unknown. The data are from a study of chemoradiotherapy in HPV16-positive cancers. Study-level findings and limits: The functional HPV-specific definition rests on just two HPV16-positive patients.

CDR3 size: 16 residues. Germline lookup yields CDR1 SGHVT and CDR2 SQSDAQ. V dropped 5 bases and J dropped 0; count of bases not matched to a gene: 3. Sequencing used immunoSEQ multiplex PCR; TCRdb keeps in-frame clones, though not all of them. The data hold 40,000 to 60,000 clones, with more than 90% observed a single time. The rearrangement joins TRBV7-4 to TRBJ2-3, with 12 bases aligning to TRBD2. The material sequenced was blood, taken from a patient who underwent chemoradiotherapy. The source is a human donor with HPV-associated anogenital cancer. The DNA of the CDR3 is TGTGCCAGCAGCACTAGCGGGGGGTATAGCACAGATACGCAGTATTTT. As protein: CASSTSGGYSTDTQYF.